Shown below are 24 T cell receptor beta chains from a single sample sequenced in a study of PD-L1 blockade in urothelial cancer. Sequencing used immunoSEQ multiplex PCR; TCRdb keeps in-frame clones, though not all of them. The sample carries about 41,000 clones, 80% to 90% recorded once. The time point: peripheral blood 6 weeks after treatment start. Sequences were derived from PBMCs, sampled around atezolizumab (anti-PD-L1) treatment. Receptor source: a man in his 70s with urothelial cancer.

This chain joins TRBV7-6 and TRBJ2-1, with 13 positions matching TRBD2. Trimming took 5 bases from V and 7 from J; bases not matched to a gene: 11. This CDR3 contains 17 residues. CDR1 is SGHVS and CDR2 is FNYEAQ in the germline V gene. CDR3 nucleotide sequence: TGTGCCAGCAGCCTCGGGTGGACTAGCGGGAGAAGGAATGAGCAGTTCTTC. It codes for CASSLGWTSGRRNEQFF.

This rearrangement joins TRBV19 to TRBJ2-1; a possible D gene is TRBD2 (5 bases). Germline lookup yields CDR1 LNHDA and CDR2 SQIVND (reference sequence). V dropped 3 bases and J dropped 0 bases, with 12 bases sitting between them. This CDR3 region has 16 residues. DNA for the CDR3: TGTGCCAGTAGTATGGACTCGTCTAGCTCCTACAATGAGCAGTTCTTC. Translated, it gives CASSMDSSSSYNEQFF.

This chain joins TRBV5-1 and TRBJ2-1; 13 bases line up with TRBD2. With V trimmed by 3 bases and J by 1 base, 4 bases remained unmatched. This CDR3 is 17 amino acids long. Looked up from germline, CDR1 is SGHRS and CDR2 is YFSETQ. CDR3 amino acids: CASSSLTSGRSYNEQFF. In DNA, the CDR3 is TGCGCCAGCAGCTCCCTGACTAGCGGGAGGTCCTACAATGAGCAGTTCTTC.

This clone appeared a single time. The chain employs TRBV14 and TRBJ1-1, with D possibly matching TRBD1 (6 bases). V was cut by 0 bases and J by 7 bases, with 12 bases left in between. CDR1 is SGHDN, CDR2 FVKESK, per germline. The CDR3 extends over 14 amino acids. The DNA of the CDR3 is TGTGCCAGCAGCCAAGATTGGGGGGGCCATGAAGCTTTCTTT. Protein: CASSQDWGGHEAFF.

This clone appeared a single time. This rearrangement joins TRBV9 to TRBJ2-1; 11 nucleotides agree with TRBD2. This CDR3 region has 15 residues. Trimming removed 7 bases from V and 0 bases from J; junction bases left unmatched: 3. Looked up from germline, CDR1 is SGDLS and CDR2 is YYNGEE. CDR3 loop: CASASGRSSYNEQFF. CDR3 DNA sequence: TGTGCCAGCGCTAGCGGGAGGAGCTCCTACAATGAGCAGTTCTTC. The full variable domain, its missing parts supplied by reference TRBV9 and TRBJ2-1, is DSGVTQTPKHLITATGQRVTLRCSPRSGDLSVYWYQQSLDQGLQFLIQYYNGEERAKGNILERFSAQQFPDLHSELNLSSLELGDSALYFCASASGRSSYNEQFFGPGTRLTVL.

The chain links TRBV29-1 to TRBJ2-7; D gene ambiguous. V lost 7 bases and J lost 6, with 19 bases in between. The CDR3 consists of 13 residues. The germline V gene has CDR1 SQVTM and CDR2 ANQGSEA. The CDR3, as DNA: TGCAGCGCTGGCCCTCTGAAATCTGGCGAGCAGTACTTC. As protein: CSAGPLKSGEQYF.

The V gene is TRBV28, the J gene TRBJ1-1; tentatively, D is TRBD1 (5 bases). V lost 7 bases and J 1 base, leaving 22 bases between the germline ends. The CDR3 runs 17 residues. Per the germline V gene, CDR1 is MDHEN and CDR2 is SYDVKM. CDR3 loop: CASTHGGYPSPNTEAFF. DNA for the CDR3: TGTGCCAGCACCCACGGGGGGTATCCCTCCCCGAACACTGAAGCTTTCTTT.

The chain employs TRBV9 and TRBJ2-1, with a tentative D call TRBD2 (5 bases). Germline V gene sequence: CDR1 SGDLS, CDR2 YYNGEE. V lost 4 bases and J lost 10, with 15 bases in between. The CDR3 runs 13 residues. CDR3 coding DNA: TGTGCCAGCAGCCCAACCTTCCCGGGGGAGCAGTTCTTC. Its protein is CASSPTFPGEQFF.

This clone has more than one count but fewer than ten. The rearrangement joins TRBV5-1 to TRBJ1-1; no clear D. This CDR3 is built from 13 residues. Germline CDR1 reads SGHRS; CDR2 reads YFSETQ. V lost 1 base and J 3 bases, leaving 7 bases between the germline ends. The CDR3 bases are TGCGCCAGCAGCTTGTCCCAGGACACTGAAGCTTTCTTT. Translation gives CASSLSQDTEAFF. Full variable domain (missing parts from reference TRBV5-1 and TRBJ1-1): KAGVTQTPRYLIKTRGQQVTLSCSPISGHRSVSWYQQTPGQGLQFLFEYFSETQRNKGNFPGRFSGRQFSNSRSEMNVSTLELGDSALYLCASSLSQDTEAFFGQGTRLTVV.

CDR3 nucleotide sequence: TGTGCCAGTAGTGGGCCGCCGGAGCGGGGCTCCTACGAGCAGTACTTC. Translated, it gives CASSGPPERGSYEQYF. The chain combines TRBV19 with TRBJ2-7; 7 bases are shared with TRBD2. V shed 5 bases, J shed 0 bases, and the junction held 10 bases outside the gene matches. The CDR3 runs 16 residues. Germline values: CDR1 LNHDA, CDR2 SQIVND (reference sequence). Together with reference TRBV19 and TRBJ2-7, the CDR3 gives the full variable domain: DGGITQSPKYLFRKEGQNVTLSCEQNLNHDAMYWYRQDPGQGLRLIYYSQIVNDFQKGDIAEGYSVSREKKESFPLTVTSAQKNPTAFYLCASSGPPERGSYEQYFGPGTRLTVT.

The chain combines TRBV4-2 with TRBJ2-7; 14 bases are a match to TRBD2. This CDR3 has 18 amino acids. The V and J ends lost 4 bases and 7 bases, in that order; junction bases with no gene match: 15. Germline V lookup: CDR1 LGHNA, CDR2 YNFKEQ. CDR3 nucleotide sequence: TGTGCCAGCAGCCTCCGACTAGCGGGAGGGTTAGGTCGTGGAGAGCAGTACTTC. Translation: CASSLRLAGGLGRGEQYF.

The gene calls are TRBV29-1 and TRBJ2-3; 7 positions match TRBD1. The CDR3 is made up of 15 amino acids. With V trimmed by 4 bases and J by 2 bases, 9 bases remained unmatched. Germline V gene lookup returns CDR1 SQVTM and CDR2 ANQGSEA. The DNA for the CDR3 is TGCAGCGTTGTCGCCTCAGGGGGAGTCACAGATACGCAGTATTTT. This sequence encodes CSVVASGGVTDTQYF.

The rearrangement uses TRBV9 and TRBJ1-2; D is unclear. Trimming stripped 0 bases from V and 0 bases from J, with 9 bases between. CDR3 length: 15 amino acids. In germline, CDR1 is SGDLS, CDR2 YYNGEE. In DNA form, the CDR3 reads TGTGCCAGCAGCGTAGCCACAAATACTAACTATGGCTACACCTTC. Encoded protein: CASSVATNTNYGYTF. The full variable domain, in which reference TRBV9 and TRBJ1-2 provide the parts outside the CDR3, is DSGVTQTPKHLITATGQRVTLRCSPRSGDLSVYWYQQSLDQGLQFLIQYYNGEERAKGNILERFSAQQFPDLHSELNLSSLELGDSALYFCASSVATNTNYGYTFGSGTRLTVV.

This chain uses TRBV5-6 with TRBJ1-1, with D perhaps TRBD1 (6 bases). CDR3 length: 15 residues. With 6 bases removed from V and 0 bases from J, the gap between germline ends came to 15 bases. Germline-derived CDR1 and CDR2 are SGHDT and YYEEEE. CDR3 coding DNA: TGTGCCAGCACCTTACAGGGTCTCCTGAACACTGAAGCTTTCTTT. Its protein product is CASTLQGLLNTEAFF.

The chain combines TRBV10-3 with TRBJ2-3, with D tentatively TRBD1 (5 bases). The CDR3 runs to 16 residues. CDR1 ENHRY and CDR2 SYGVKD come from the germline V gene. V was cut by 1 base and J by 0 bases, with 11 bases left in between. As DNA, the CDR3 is TGTGCCATCAGTGAGTGGGGCGTCGGGAGCACAGATACGCAGTATTTT. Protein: CAISEWGVGSTDTQYF.

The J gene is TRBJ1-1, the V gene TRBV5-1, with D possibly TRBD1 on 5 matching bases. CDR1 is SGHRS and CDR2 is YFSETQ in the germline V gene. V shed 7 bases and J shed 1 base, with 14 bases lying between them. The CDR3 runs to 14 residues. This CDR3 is CASWEGVGNTEAFF. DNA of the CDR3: TGCGCCAGCTGGGAAGGGGTTGGGAACACTGAAGCTTTCTTT.

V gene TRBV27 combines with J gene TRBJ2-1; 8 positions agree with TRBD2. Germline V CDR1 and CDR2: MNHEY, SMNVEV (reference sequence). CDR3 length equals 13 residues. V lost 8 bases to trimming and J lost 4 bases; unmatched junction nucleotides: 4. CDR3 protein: CASGLAGYNEQFF. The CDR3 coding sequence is TGTGCCAGCGGATTAGCGGGATACAATGAGCAGTTCTTC.

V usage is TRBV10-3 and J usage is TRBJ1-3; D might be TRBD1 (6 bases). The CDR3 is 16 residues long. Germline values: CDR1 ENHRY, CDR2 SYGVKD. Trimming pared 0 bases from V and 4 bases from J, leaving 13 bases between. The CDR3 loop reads CAISESGAGAGNTIYF. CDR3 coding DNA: TGTGCCATCAGTGAGTCTGGGGCAGGGGCAGGAAACACCATATATTTT.

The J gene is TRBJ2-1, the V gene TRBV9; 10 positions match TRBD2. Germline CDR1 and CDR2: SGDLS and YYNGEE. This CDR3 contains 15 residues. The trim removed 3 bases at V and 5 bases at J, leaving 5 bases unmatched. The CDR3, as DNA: TGTGCCAGCAGCGCTCTAGCGGGAGTGAACAATGAGCAGTTCTTC. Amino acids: CASSALAGVNNEQFF.

CDR3 residues: CSAPREAYNEQFF. The CDR3 nucleotides are TGCAGCGCGCCCCGGGAGGCTTACAATGAGCAGTTCTTC. This rearrangement joins TRBV29-1 to TRBJ2-1; 7 nucleotides align to TRBD2. CDR3 length: 13 amino acids. Germline assignment: CDR1 SQVTM and CDR2 ANQGSEA. The trim removed 7 bases at V and 4 bases at J, leaving 7 bases unmatched.

In DNA form, the CDR3 reads TGTGCCAGCAGCTCGCTCCGGGACAGGGTCGACGAGCAGTACTTC. As protein: CASSSLRDRVDEQYF. The rearrangement links TRBV5-4 to TRBJ2-7; the match to TRBD1 covers 9 bases. Germline loops: CDR1 SGHNT, CDR2 YYREEE (reference sequence). V shed 3 bases, J shed 5 bases, and the junction held 9 bases outside the gene matches. The CDR3 runs 15 residues.

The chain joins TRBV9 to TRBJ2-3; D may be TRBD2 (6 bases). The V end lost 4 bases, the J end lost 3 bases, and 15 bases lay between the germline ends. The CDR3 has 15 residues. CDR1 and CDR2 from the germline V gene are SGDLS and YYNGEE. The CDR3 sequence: CASSPGGRRTDTQYF. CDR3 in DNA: TGTGCCAGCAGCCCCGGGGGACGGAGAACAGATACGCAGTATTTT.

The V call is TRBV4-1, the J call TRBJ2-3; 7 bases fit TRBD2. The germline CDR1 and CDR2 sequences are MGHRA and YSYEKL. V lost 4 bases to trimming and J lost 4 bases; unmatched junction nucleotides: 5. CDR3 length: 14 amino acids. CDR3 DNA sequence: TGCGCCAGCAGCCCTTGGGGGGGGTCAGATACGCAGTATTTT. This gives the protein CASSPWGGSDTQYF.

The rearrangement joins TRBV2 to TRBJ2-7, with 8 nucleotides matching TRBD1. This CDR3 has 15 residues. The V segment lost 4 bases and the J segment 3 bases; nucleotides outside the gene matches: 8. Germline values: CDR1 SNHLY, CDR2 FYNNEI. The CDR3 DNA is TGTGCCAGCAGTGTGATCGGACAGGGTGACTACGAGCAGTACTTC. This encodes CASSVIGQGDYEQYF.